This TCR beta chain appears in the sequencing data of a study of tumour-infiltrating T cells in Burkitt lymphoma. Whole-study context: Productive clonality predicted overall and progression-free survival.

Clones were read by immunoSEQ multiplex PCR, and TCRdb kept only the in-frame ones, dropping some. The sample shows roughly 2,600 clones, about 85% of them seen only once. The source material was tumor tissue. The TCR originated in a human donor with diffuse large B-cell lymphoma.

CDR3 protein: CATSKGGGSTYEQYF. In nucleotides, the CDR3 is TGTGCCACCAGCAAGGGGGGGGGCAGCACCTACGAGCAGTACTTC. This chain uses TRBV15 with TRBJ2-7; the D gene is possibly TRBD2 (7 bases). Trimming took off 4 bases at V and 2 bases at J, with 15 bases between the two ends. CDR1 is LNHNV, CDR2 YYDKDF, per germline (reference sequence). This CDR3 is 15 amino acids long.